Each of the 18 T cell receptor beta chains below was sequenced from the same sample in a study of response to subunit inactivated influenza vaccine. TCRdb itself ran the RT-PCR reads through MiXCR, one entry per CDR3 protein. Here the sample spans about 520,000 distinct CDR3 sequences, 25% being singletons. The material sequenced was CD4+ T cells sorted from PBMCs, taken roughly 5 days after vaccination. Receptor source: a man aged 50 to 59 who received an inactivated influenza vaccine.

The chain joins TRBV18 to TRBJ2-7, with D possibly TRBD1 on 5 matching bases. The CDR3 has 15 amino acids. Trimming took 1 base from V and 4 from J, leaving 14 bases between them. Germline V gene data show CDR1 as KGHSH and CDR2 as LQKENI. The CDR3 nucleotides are TGTGCCAGCTCACCACATCAGGGTAGAGAATACGAGCAGTACTTC. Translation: CASSPHQGREYEQYF.

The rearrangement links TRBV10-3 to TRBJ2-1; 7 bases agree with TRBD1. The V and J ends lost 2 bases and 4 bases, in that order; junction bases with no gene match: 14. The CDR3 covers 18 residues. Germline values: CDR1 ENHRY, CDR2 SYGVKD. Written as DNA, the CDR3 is TGTGCCATCAGTGAGCAAATACAGGGGTTAGTGGGATACAATGAGCAGTTCTTC. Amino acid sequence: CAISEQIQGLVGYNEQFF.

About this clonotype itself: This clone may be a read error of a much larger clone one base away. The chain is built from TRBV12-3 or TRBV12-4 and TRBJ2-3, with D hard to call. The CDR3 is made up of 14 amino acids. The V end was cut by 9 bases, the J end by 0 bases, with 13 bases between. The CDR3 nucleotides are TGTGCCAGTAAGCGTCCCCACAGCACAGATACGCAGTATTTT. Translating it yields CASKRPHSTDTQYF.

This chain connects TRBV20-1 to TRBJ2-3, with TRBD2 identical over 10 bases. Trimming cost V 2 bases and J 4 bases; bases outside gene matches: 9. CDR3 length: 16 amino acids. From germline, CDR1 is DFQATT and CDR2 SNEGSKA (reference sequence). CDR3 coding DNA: TGCAGTGCTAGACCGTTTCTAGCGGGAGACCCAGATACGCAGTATTTT. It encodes CSARPFLAGDPDTQYF.

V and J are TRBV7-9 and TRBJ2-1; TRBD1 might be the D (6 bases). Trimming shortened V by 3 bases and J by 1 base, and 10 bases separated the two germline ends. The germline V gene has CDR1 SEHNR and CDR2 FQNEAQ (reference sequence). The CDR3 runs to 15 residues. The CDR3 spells CASSFPGVSYNEQFF. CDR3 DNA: TGTGCCAGCAGCTTTCCAGGGGTGTCCTACAATGAGCAGTTCTTC.

The CDR3 nucleotides read TGTGCCAGCAGCTTAGGTTCTAGACCAGAGTATTTT. Its protein product is CASSLGSRPEYF. The rearrangement joins TRBV11-2 to TRBJ2-3; D unresolved. The CDR3 extends over 12 amino acids. The germline V and J ends were trimmed by 1 base and 13 bases, with 12 bases remaining between them. Germline V gene sequence: CDR1 SGHAT, CDR2 FQNNGV.

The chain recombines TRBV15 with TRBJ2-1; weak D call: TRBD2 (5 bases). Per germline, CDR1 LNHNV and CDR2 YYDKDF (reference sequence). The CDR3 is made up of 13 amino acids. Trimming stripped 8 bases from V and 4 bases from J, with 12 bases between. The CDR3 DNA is TGTGCCACCGAGCGGTTTGGTTACAATGAGCAGTTCTTC. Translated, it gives CATERFGYNEQFF.

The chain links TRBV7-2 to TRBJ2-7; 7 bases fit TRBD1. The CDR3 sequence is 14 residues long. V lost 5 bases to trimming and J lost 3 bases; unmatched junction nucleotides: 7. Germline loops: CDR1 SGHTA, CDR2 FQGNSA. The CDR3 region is CASSTTGISYEQYF. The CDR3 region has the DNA TGTGCCAGCAGCACGACAGGGATTAGCTACGAGCAGTACTTC.

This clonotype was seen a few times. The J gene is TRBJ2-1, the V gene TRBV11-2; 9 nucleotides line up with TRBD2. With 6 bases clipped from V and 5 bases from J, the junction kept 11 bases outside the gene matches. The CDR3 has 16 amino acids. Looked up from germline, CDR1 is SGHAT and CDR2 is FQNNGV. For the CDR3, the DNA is TGTGCCAGCAGGAAGGGGGCGGGAGGGCGAAACAATGAGCAGTTCTTC. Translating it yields CASRKGAGGRNNEQFF.

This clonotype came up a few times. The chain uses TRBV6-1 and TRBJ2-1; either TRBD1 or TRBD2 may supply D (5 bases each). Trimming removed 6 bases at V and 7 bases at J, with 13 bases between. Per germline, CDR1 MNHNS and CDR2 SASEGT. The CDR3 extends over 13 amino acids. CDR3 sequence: CASRTGTQNEQFF. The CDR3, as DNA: TGTGCCAGCAGGACCGGGACGCAGAATGAGCAGTTCTTC.

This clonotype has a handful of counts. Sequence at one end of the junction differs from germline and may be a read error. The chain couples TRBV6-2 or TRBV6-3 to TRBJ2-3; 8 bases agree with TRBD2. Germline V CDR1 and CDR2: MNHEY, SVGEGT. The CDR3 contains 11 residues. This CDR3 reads CASSTEILAAF. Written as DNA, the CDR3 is TGTGCCAGCAGTACGGAAATACTAGCGGCGTTT.

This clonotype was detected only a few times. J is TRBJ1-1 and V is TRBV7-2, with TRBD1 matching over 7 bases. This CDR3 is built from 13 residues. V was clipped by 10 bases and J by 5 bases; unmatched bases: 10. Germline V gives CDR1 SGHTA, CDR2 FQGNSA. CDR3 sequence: CATAEGAKTEAFF. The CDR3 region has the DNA TGTGCCACAGCGGAGGGGGCTAAGACTGAAGCTTTCTTT.

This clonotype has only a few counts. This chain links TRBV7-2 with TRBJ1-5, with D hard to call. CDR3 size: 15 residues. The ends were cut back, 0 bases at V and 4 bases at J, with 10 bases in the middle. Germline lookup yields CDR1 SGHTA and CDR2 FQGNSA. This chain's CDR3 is CASSLAPTENQPQHF. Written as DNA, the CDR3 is TGTGCCAGCAGCTTAGCTCCGACTGAGAATCAGCCCCAGCATTTT. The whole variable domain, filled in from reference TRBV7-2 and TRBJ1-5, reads GAGVSQSPSNKVTEKGKDVELRCDPISGHTALYWYRQSLGQGLEFLIYFQGNSAPDKSGLPSDRFSAERTGGSVSTLTIQRTQQEDSAVYLCASSLAPTENQPQHFGDGTRLSIL.

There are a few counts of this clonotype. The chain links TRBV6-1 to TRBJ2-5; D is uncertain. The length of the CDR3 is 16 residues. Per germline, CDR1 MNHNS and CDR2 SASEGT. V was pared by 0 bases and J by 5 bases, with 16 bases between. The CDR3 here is CASSEALLGGIETQYF. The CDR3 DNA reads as TGTGCCAGCAGTGAAGCGCTTCTTGGTGGGATCGAGACCCAGTACTTC.

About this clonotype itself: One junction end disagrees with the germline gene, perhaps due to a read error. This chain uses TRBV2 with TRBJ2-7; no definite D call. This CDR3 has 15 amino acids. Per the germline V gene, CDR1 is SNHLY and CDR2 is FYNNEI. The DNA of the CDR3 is TGTGTCAGCAGTGAGCAGGACGTACACTCCTACGAGCAGTACTTC. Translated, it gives CVSSEQDVHSYEQYF.

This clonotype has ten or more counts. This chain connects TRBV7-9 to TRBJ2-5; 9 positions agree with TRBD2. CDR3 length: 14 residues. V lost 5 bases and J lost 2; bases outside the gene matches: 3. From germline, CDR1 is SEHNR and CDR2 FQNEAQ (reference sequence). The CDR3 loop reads CASSLGLAQETQYF. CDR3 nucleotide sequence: TGTGCCAGCAGCCTTGGACTAGCGCAAGAGACCCAGTACTTC.

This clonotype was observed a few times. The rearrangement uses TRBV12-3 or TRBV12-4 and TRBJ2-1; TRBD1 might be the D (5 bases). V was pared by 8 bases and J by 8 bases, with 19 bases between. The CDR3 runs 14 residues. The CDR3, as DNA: TGTGCCAGCCGCTTTGGGGCCCTTCAGGATGAGCAGTTCTTC. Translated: CASRFGALQDEQFF.

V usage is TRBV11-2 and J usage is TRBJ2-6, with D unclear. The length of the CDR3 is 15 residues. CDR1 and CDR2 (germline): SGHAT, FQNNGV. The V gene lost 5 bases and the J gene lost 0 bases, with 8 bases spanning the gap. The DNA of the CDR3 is TGTGCCAGCAGCCTAACAGTCTCTGGGGCCAACGTCCTGACTTTC. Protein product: CASSLTVSGANVLTF.